A selection of T cell receptor beta chains follows, all from one sample in a study of Graves' ophthalmopathy and Graves' hyperthyroidism. MiXCR was run by TCRdb on the multiplex PCR reads, yielding one entry per CDR3 protein. This repertoire shows 350,000 or so distinct CDR3 sequences, about 17% found once; its top ten account for roughly 12%. The sequenced sample was peripheral blood. These receptors were taken from an adult man with Graves' ophthalmopathy. Both conserved end residues are trimmed from each CDR3. D genes are given only for firm matches.

d_call	v_call	cdr3_aa
-	TRBV5-1	ASSLELETQY
-	TRBV27	ASSPVGVGYT
-	TRBV3-1	ASSQEGRAVGTEAF
-	TRBV24-1	ATSDFKVHGSYQETQY
TRBD1	TRBV7-9	ASSDRDRGITEAF
-	TRBV6-2/TRBV6-3	ASSPRGTGELF
TRBD1	TRBV4-2	ASSQATGAYGYT
-	TRBV30	AWSPRAGGYT
-	TRBV27	ASSSAASPLH
TRBD1	TRBV30	AWIPDRGNYGYT